These 2 T cell receptor beta chains were sequenced from one sample in a study of CD8 T cells in ankylosing spondylitis. Notes on the study in general: Characteristic, it appeared, of ankylosing spondylitis blood was a TCR beta motif of several highly homologous variants.

One entry per CDR3 protein, called by TCRdb with MiXCR from the 5' RACE reads. Here the sample spans roughly 470,000 distinct CDR3 sequences, 25% to 30% being singletons. Their recognized antigens are unknown. Sequences were obtained from blood, either unsorted or a sorted T cell fraction (not recorded which). These receptors were collected from a male donor with ankylosing spondylitis.

The chain links TRBV25-1 to TRBJ1-2; maybe TRBD1 (5 bases). V lost 2 bases and J 4 bases, leaving 20 bases between the germline ends. Germline V lookup: CDR1 MGHDK, CDR2 SYGVNS. This CDR3 region has 17 residues. DNA of the CDR3: TGTGCCAGCAGTGAACCACTTCGGGACGCCAAGGGCTATGGCTACACCTTC. Its translation is CASSEPLRDAKGYGYTF.

V gene TRBV11-2 combines with J gene TRBJ2-3; 11 bases are shared with TRBD2. The length of the CDR3 is 15 residues. The junction had 5 bases not matched to a gene; V was cut back by 6 bases and J by 3 bases. Germline lookup yields CDR1 SGHAT and CDR2 FQNNGV. CDR3 residues: CASRKLAGATDTQYF. As DNA, the CDR3 is TGTGCCAGCAGAAAACTAGCGGGGGCTACAGATACGCAGTATTTT.